This TCR beta chain was sequenced during a study of T cells in localized non-small cell lung cancer. The CDR3 loop spans 14 amino acids. Germline V CDR1 and CDR2: SGHVS, FQNEAQ. V shed 5 bases and J shed 4 bases, with 14 bases lying between them. This clone was detected only once. Antigen specificity is unknown. Sequencing used immunoSEQ multiplex PCR; TCRdb keeps in-frame clones, though not all of them. The table shows tens of thousands of clones, with roughly 91% occurring only once. General study results and limits: Higher blood T cell density tracked longer overall survival. Sequencing was limited to one tumor region, leaving the possibility of heterogeneity open. Adjacent lung exhibited a median of 57 among the 100 most abundant tumor clones.

This sequence originates from a woman aged 35-75 years with stage II lung adenocarcinoma. V is TRBV7-8 and J is TRBJ1-2; weak D call: TRBD1 (5 bases). Sequencing was performed on PBMCs, taken before any cancer treatment. The DNA for the CDR3 is TGTGCCAGCAGCCTGACGGGGGGGGTCTATGGCTACACCTTC. Its translation is CASSLTGGVYGYTF.